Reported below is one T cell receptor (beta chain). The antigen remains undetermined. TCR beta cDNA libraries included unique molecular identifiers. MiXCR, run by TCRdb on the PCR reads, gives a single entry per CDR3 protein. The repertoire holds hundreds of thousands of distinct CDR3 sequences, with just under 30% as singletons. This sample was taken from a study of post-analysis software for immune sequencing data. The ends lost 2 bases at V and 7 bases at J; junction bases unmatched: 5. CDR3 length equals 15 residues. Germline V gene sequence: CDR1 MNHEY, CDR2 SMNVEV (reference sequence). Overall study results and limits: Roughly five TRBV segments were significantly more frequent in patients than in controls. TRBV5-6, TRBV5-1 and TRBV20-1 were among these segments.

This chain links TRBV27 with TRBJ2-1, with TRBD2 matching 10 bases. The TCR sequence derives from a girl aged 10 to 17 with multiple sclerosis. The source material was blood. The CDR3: CASSLASGSGNEQFF. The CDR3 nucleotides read TGTGCCAGCAGTTTAGCTAGCGGGAGCGGTAATGAGCAGTTCTTC.